This T cell receptor (beta chain) was sequenced in a study of patients and donors after allogeneic stem cell transplantation. TCRdb analysed the RT-PCR reads with MiXCR anew, one entry per CDR3 protein. The sample gives about a million distinct CDR3 sequences, more than 15% of which show up once; roughly 6% is in the top ten. Per germline, CDR1 SGHRS and CDR2 YFSETQ. Trimming removed 0 bases at V and 5 bases at J, with 12 bases between. CDR3 size: 14 residues. This clonotype was picked up many times. This clonotype originated in a human donor who was either an allogeneic HSCT recipient or a stem cell or donor lymphocyte infusion donor (not recorded which). It is not recorded whose cells these are; they may come from a transplant donor. The rearrangement links TRBV5-1 to TRBJ2-7; D is perhaps TRBD1 (6 bases). Sequencing was performed on blood, either unsorted or a sorted T cell fraction (not recorded which). The CDR3 loop reads CASSLGQDFHEQYF. Written as DNA, the CDR3 is TGCGCCAGCAGCTTGGGACAGGACTTCCACGAGCAGTACTTC.